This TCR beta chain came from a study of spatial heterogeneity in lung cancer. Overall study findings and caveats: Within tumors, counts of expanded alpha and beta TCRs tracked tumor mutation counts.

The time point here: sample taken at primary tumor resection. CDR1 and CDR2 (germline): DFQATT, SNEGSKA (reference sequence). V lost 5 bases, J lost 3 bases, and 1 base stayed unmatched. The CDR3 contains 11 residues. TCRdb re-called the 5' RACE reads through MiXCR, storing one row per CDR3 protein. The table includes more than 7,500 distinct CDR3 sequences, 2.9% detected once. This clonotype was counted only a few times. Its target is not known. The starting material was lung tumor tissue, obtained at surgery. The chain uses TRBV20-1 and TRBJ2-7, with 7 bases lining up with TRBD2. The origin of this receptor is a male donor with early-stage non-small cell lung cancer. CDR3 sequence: CSAGRVYEQYF. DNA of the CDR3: TGCAGTGCTGGGAGGGTCTACGAGCAGTACTTC.